This T cell receptor (beta chain) was profiled in a study of cytomegalovirus exposure and HLA in healthy donors. Looking at the study overall: There were some 81 million unique TCRs (from HLA-typed donors) in an early data release. General observations from the study: The listing of 150 to 200 TCR beta chains classed them as cytomegalovirus-associated. In a later analysis, HLA-associated TCR beta chains were more clonally expanded than equally common others. Per a later analysis, 15,000 to 20,000 TCR beta sequences showed association with HLA alleles at 0.05 false discovery rate.

Germline V gene sequence: CDR1 SGHDT, CDR2 YYEEEE. There are 15 residues in the CDR3. The V end was cut by 4 bases, the J end by 5 bases, with 19 bases between. As for this clone: Its antigen remains unidentified.

Primers for the PCR totalled 60 Vbeta and 13 Jbeta. Only in-frame clones appear in the TCRdb table, and some are missing; sequencing was by immunoSEQ multiplex PCR. The data hold 150,000 to 200,000 clones, with around four fifths observed a single time. Specimen: PBMCs. V usage is TRBV5-6 and J usage is TRBJ2-7, with D tentatively TRBD1 (6 bases). The sequence derives from a girl aged 5-17 years in good health and CMV-seropositive. CDR3 bases: TGTGCCAGCAGCCCCTCAATACAGGGCACGAACGAGCAGTACTTC. Its translation: CASSPSIQGTNEQYF. Variable domain in full (rest from reference TRBV5-6 and TRBJ2-7): DAGVTQSPTHLIKTRGQQVTLRCSPKSGHDTVSWYQQALGQGPQFIFQYYEEEERQRGNFPDRFSGHQFPNYSSELNVNALLLGDSALYLCASSPSIQGTNEQYFGPGTRLTVT.